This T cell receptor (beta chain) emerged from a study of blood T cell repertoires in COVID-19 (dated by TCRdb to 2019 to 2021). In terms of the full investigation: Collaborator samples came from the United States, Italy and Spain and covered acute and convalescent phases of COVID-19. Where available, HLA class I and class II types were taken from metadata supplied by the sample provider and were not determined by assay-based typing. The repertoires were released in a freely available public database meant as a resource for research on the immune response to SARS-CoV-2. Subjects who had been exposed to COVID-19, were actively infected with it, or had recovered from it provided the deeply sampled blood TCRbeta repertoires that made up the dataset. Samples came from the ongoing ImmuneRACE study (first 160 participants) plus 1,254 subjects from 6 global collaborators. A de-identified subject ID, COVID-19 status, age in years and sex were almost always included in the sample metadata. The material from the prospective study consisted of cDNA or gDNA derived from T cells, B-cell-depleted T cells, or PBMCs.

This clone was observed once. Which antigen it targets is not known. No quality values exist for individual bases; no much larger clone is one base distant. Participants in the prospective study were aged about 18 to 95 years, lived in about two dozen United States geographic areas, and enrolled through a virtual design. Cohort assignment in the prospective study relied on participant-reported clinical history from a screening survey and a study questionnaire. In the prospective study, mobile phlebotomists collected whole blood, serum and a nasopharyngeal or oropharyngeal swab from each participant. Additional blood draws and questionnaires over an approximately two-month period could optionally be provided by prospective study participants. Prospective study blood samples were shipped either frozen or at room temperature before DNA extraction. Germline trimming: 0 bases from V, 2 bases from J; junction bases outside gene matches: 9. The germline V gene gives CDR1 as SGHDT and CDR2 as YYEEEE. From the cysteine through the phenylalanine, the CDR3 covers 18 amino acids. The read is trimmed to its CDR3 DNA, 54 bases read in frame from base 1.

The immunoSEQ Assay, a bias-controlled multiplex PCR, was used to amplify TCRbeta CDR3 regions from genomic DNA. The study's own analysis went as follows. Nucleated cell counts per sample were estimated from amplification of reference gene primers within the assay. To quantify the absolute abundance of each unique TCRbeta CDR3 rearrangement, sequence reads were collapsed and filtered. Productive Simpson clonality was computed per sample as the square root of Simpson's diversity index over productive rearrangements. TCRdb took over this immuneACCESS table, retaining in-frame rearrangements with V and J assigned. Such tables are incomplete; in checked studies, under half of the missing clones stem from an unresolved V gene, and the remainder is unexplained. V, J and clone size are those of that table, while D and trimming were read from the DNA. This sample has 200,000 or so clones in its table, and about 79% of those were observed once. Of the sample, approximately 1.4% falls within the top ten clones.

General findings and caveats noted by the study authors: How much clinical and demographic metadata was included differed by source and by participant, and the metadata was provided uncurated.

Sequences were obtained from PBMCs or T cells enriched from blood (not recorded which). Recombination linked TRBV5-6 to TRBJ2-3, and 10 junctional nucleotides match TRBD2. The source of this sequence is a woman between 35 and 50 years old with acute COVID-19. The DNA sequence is TGTGCCAGCAGCTTGGTGTCAGCGGGGGGGAAATTCACAGATACGCAGTATTTT. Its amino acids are CASSLVSAGGKFTDTQYF.